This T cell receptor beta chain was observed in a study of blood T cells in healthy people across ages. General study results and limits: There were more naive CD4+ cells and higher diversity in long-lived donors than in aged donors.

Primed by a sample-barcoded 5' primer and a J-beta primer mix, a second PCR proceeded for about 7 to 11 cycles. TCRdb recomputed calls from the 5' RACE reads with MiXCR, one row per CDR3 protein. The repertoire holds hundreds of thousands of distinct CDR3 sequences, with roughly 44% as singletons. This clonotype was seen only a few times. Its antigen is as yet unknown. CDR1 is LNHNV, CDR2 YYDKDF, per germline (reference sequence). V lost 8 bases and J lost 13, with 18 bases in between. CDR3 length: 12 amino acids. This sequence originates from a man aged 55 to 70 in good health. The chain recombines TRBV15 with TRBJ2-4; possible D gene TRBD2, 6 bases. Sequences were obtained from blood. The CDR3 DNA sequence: TGTGCCACCTCCGTGGGGGGTCAGGAGCAGTACTTC. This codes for CATSVGGQEQYF.